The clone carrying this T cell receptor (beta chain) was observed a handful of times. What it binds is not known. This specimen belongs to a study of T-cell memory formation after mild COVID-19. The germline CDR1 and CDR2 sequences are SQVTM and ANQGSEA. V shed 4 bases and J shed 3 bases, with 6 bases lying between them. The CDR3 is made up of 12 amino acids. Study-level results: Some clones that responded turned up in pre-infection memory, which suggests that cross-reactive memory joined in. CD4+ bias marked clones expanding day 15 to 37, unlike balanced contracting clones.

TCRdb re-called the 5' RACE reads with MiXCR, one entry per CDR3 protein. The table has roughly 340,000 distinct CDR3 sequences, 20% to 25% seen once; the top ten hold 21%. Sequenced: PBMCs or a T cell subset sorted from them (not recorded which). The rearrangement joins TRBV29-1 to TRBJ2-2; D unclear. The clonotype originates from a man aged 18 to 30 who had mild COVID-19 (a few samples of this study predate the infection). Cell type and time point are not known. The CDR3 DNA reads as TGCAGCGTTGGGGTCTACACCGGGGAGCTGTTTTTT. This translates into CSVGVYTGELFF.